The source of this T cell receptor beta chain is a study of OX40 agonist ivuxolimab in advanced cancers. This clone was found a few times. The table came from immunoSEQ multiplex PCR; TCRdb's copy has only in-frame clones and leaves some out. The table includes about 15,000 clones, around 76% detected once. The CDR3 runs to 14 residues. Trimming left V 7 bases short and J 2 bases short, with 11 bases between. CDR1 and CDR2 (germline): LNHDA, SQIVND (reference sequence). Sequenced here: CD4+ or CD8+ T cells sorted from blood, sampled in a trial of the OX40 agonist ivuxolimab. The sequence came from an adult with an advanced solid tumor such as melanoma, head and neck, liver or kidney cancer. The rearrangement joins TRBV19 to TRBJ2-2; TRBD2 might be the D (5 bases). The CDR3 DNA reads TGTGCCAGTATTGTTCGGGGTAACACCGGGGAGCTGTTTTTT. It yields the protein CASIVRGNTGELFF.